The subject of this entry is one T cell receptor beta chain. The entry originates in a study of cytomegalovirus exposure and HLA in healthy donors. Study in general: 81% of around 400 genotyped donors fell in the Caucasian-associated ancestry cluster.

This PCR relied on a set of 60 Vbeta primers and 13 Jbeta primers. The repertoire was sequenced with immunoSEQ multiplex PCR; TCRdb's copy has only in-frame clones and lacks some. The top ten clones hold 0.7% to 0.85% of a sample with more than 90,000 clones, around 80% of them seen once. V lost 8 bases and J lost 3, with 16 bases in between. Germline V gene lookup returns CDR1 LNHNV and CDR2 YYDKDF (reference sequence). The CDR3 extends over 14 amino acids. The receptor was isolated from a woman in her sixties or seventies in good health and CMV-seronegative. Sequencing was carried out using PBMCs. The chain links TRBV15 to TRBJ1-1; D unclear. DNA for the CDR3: TGTGCCACCGCGAGGGAAGTTCGGGACACTGAAGCTTTCTTT. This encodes CATAREVRDTEAFF.